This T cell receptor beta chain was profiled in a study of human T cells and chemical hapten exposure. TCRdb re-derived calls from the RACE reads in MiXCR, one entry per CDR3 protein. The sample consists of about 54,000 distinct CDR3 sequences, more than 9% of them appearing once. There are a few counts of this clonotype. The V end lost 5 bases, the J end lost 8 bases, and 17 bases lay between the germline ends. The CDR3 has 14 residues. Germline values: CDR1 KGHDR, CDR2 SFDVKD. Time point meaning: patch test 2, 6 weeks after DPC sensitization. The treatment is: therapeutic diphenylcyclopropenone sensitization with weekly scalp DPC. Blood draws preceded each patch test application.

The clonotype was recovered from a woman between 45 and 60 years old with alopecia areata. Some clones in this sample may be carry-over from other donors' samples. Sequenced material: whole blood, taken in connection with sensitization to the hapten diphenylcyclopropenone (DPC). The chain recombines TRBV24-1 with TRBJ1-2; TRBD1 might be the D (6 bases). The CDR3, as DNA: TGTGCCACCAGTGCCCTCCCAGGGGATGGGGGCTACACCTTC. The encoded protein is CATSALPGDGGYTF.